The 13 T cell receptor beta chains below all came from one sample that was sequenced in a study of blood T cell repertoires in COVID-19. Sequencing used immunoSEQ multiplex PCR; TCRdb keeps in-frame clones, though not all of them. Among over 150,000 clones listed, around 80% were seen once. Sequencing used PBMCs or T cells enriched from blood (not recorded which). The receptors here all came from a woman in her seventies in a cohort exposed to, infected with or recovered from COVID-19 (not recorded which).

This chain joins TRBV25-1 and TRBJ1-1, with TRBD1 as a possible D gene (5 bases). Trimming cost V 1 base and J 5 bases, with 11 bases left between them. There are 14 residues in the CDR3. Germline values: CDR1 MGHDK, CDR2 SYGVNS. The DNA for the CDR3 is TGTGCCAGCAGTGAATCAAGGGGTTCTACTGAAGCTTTCTTT. It translates to CASSESRGSTEAFF.

In this sample, this clone turned up a few times. The chain combines TRBV6-2 or TRBV6-3 with TRBJ2-7; TRBD2 matches 8 bases. Per germline, CDR1 MNHEY and CDR2 SVGEGT. The CDR3 is 14 amino acids. With 6 bases clipped from V and 9 bases from J, the junction kept 13 bases outside the gene matches. For the CDR3, the DNA is TGTGCCAGCAGCCCTAGCGGGCCTCCGCCCGGGCAGTACTTC. This encodes CASSPSGPPPGQYF.

V usage is TRBV3-1 (or the pseudogene TRBV3-2) and J usage is TRBJ2-5; the match to TRBD2 covers 10 bases. CDR3 length: 15 residues. The trim removed 4 bases at V and 5 bases at J, leaving 7 bases unmatched. Germline V gives CDR1 LGHDT, CDR2 YNNKEL (reference sequence). CDR3 sequence: CASSLGGAGGETQYF. CDR3 nucleotides: TGTGCCAGCAGCCTGGGGGGAGCGGGAGGGGAGACCCAGTACTTC.

The CDR3 protein is CASSTRVAGDYEQYF. CDR3 sequence (DNA): TGTGCCAGCAGCACACGGGTGGCGGGGGACTACGAGCAGTACTTC. The gene calls are TRBV28 and TRBJ2-7, with 7 bases identical to TRBD2. This CDR3 spans 15 amino acids. The germline gives CDR1 MDHEN, CDR2 SYDVKM. Losses at the gene ends were 6 bases for V and 3 bases for J; bases not matched to a gene: 11.

This clone has more than one count but fewer than ten. The chain recombines TRBV7-2 with TRBJ1-1; perhaps TRBD1 as D (6 bases). V lost 5 bases and J lost 5, with 18 bases in between. This CDR3 comprises 15 residues. Germline assignment: CDR1 SGHTA and CDR2 FQGNSA. CDR3: CASSPELTRGTEAFF. The DNA of the CDR3 is TGTGCCAGCAGCCCAGAGTTAACAAGGGGGACTGAAGCTTTCTTT.

DNA of the CDR3: TGTGCCAGCAGCTTCGCGGGCGGGGATGAGCAGTTCTTC. Its protein product is CASSFAGGDEQFF. The chain uses TRBV7-2 and TRBJ2-1; possible D gene TRBD2, 6 bases. Looked up from germline, CDR1 is SGHTA and CDR2 is FQGNSA. There are 13 residues in the CDR3. V lost 3 bases and J 8 bases, leaving 11 bases between the germline ends.

The rearrangement uses TRBV7-3 and TRBJ2-1; TRBD2 agrees at 10 bases. The length of the CDR3 is 19 residues. The germline gives CDR1 SGHTA, CDR2 FQGTGA. V gave up 2 bases and J gave up 6 bases; unmatched junction bases: 16. CDR3 region: CASSLRGTGTGLAANEQFF. CDR3 nucleotides: TGTGCCAGCAGCTTACGGGGTACAGGGACAGGACTAGCGGCCAATGAGCAGTTCTTC.

The genes are TRBV14 and TRBJ1-2; D is ambiguous. This CDR3 region has 15 residues. Trimming removed 3 bases from V and 0 bases from J, with 11 bases in between. CDR1 and CDR2 (germline): SGHDN, FVKESK. The CDR3 sequence: CASSHLGEPNYGYTF. CDR3 nucleotide sequence: TGTGCCAGCAGCCATCTAGGAGAACCTAACTATGGCTACACCTTC. The whole variable domain, remainder taken from reference TRBV14 and TRBJ1-2, is EAGVTQFPSHSVIEKGQTVTLRCDPISGHDNLYWYRRVMGKEIKFLLHFVKESKQDESGMPNNRFLAERTGGTYSTLKVQPAELEDSGVYFCASSHLGEPNYGYTFGSGTRLTVV.

This chain uses TRBV3-1 (or the pseudogene TRBV3-2) with TRBJ1-2; weak D call: TRBD1 (6 bases). Germline-derived CDR1 and CDR2 are LGHDT and YNNKEL (reference sequence). Trimming left V 0 bases short and J 6 bases short, with 14 bases between. CDR3 length: 15 amino acids. CDR3 loop: CASSQDAQGWDGYTF. CDR3 DNA: TGTGCCAGCAGCCAAGACGCACAGGGTTGGGATGGCTACACCTTC.

This clone was seen once. The chain combines TRBV5-8 with TRBJ2-3, with D perhaps TRBD2 (5 bases). The CDR3 sequence is 17 residues long. V lost 3 bases to trimming and J lost 1 base, with 18 bases between them. CDR1 SGHTS and CDR2 YDEGEE come from the germline V gene. The CDR3 here is CASSSGVQRKRTDTQYF. The CDR3 bases are TGTGCCAGCAGCTCCGGGGTTCAAAGAAAACGCACAGATACGCAGTATTTT. Full variable domain (rest looked up from reference TRBV5-8 and TRBJ2-3): EAGVTQSPTHLIKTRGQQATLRCSPISGHTSVYWYQQALGLGLQFLLWYDEGEERNRGNFPPRFSGRQFPNYSSELNVNALELEDSALYLCASSSGVQRKRTDTQYFGPGTRLTVL.

CDR3 protein: CASSLASGTAVNEQFF. CDR3 nucleotide sequence: TGCGCCAGCAGCTTGGCCTCCGGGACAGCCGTCAATGAGCAGTTCTTC. The chain has TRBV5-1 and TRBJ2-1; 7 nucleotides line up with TRBD1. The length of the CDR3 is 16 residues. Germline V CDR1 and CDR2: SGHRS, YFSETQ. With 0 bases clipped from V and 6 bases from J, the junction kept 9 bases outside the gene matches.

The chain recombines TRBV10-3 with TRBJ2-1, with D tentatively TRBD2 (6 bases). CDR1 is ENHRY and CDR2 is SYGVKD in the germline V gene. This CDR3 is built from 15 residues. V lost 5 bases and J lost 0, with 11 bases in between. CDR3 residues: CAISPGTHSYNEQFF. The CDR3 coding sequence is TGTGCCATCAGTCCCGGGACTCACTCCTACAATGAGCAGTTCTTC.

The rearrangement links TRBV15 to TRBJ1-1; 11 nucleotides agree with TRBD1. Germline V gene sequence: CDR1 LNHNV, CDR2 YYDKDF (reference sequence). This CDR3 region has 17 residues. After removal of 3 bases from V and 4 bases from J, the junction contained 10 bases not matched to a gene. CDR3 protein: CATSRGTGGGYGTEAFF. For the CDR3, the DNA is TGTGCCACCAGCAGGGGGACAGGGGGAGGGTATGGCACTGAAGCTTTCTTT.